In this sample, the clone carrying this T cell receptor beta chain turned up a few times. Its antigen is unknown. This sample was included in a study of beta chain features in type 1 diabetes. Study results and limitations: In patients and controls equally, PCR might favor templates that are shorter.

Sequenced material consisted of expressed TCRB transcripts (all of the isolated RNA was reverse transcribed). Clones were sequenced by immunoSEQ multiplex PCR, and TCRdb holds only the in-frame ones, with some missing. The sample records about 16,000 clones, approximately 55% being singletons. This receptor was taken from a young woman in good health. Sequencing was performed on stem cell memory CD4+ T cells from blood.

The CDR3 bases are TGCGCCAGCAGCTCTGGGGGAGCCGGGACAGGAGTTATAGAAGCTTTCTTT. This gives the protein CASSSGGAGTGVIEAFF. The gene calls are TRBV5-1 and TRBJ1-1; 8 bases align to TRBD1. The CDR3 is made up of 17 amino acids. CDR1 is SGHRS and CDR2 is YFSETQ in the germline V gene. V was clipped by 3 bases and J by 8 bases; unmatched bases: 18.